These 24 T cell receptor beta chains share one sample of origin, sequenced in a study of CD8+ T cells in alopecia areata. cDNA prepared by RNA extraction and subsequent reverse transcription served as the template for sequencing. Assay used: immunoSEQ multiplex PCR; TCRdb lists only in-frame clones, some missing. The table has about 97,000 clones, about two fifths seen once. The sequencing sample was made of CD4+ T cells sorted from blood. The receptors derive from a human donor with alopecia areata.

This clone was counted only a few times. The chain carries TRBV7-9 and TRBJ2-3; 8 positions agree with TRBD2. CDR3 length: 12 residues. Germline CDR1 and CDR2: SEHNR and FQNEAQ (reference sequence). As DNA, the CDR3 is TGTGCGAGCGGGGGTAGCGCAGATACGCAGTATTTT. Translated: CASGGSADTQYF. The full variable domain, with the rest looked up from reference TRBV7-9 and TRBJ2-3, is DTGVSQNPRHKITKRGQNVTFRCDPISEHNRLYWYRQTLGQGPEFLTYFQNEAQLEKSRLLSDRFSAERPKGSFSTLEIQRTEQGDSAMYLCASGGSADTQYFGPGTRLTVL.

This clone was observed a handful of times. The chain links TRBV27 to TRBJ2-6; 9 nucleotides line up with TRBD1. The V gene's germline CDR1 is MNHEY and CDR2 SMNVEV (reference sequence). Germline trimming cut 5 bases from V and 0 bases from J; bases unmatched to any gene: 8. This CDR3 region has 18 residues. CDR3 coding DNA: TGTGCCAGCAGTCCCCGGGACAGGGTCATCTCTGGGGCCAACGTCCTGACTTTC. It specifies CASSPRDRVISGANVLTF.

This clone was observed a handful of times. The junction does not match germline at one end; this may be a read error. The gene calls are TRBV19 and TRBJ2-5; the match to TRBD2 covers 10 bases. The germline V gene has CDR1 LNHDA and CDR2 SQIVND (reference sequence). The CDR3 runs to 12 residues. CDR3 DNA: TGTGCCAGCCGGGGGCTAGCGGGGGAGCAGGACTTC. Translated: CASRGLAGEQDF.

The chain combines TRBV30 with TRBJ1-5; the match to TRBD1 covers 9 bases. J lost 6 bases, V lost 4 bases, and 7 bases had no gene match. Germline loops: CDR1 GTSNPN, CDR2 SVGIG (reference sequence). CDR3 length: 14 residues. The CDR3 region has the DNA TGTGCCTGGAACCGACAGGGACAGGGTCAGCCCCAGCATTTT. Amino acid sequence: CAWNRQGQGQPQHF.

This clone was seen only a few times. The chain is built from TRBV10-3 and TRBJ2-1; the match to TRBD1 covers 10 bases. Germline loops: CDR1 ENHRY, CDR2 SYGVKD. The CDR3 sequence is 14 residues long. V shed 10 bases and J 4 bases; nucleotides not matched to a gene: 7. Here the CDR3 DNA reads TGTGCCAGCTCCGGGACAGGGGCTTACAATGAGCAGTTCTTC. Translated: CASSGTGAYNEQFF.

V usage is TRBV6-5 and J usage is TRBJ2-1; D is ambiguous. The CDR3 runs 15 residues. CDR1 MNHEY and CDR2 SVGAGI come from the germline V gene. V lost 7 bases to trimming and J lost 0 bases, with 13 bases between them. CDR3 in amino acids: CASNPHLGSYNEQFF. CDR3 DNA: TGTGCCAGCAACCCACACCTCGGCTCCTACAATGAGCAGTTCTTC.

This clone has only a few counts. The chain joins TRBV9 to TRBJ1-5, with 10 bases fitting TRBD1. CDR3 length: 15 residues. CDR1 is SGDLS and CDR2 is YYNGEE in the germline V gene. V lost 3 bases to trimming and J lost 5 bases; unmatched junction nucleotides: 5. CDR3 in amino acids: CASSAGTGAYQPQHF. In DNA form, the CDR3 reads TGTGCCAGCAGCGCCGGGACAGGGGCCTATCAGCCCCAGCATTTT.

J is TRBJ2-5 and V is TRBV29-1; TRBD2 matches 15 bases. The CDR3 spans 17 residues. Per germline, CDR1 SQVTM and CDR2 ANQGSEA. V dropped 0 bases and J dropped 2; count of bases not matched to a gene: 4. This CDR3 reads CSVEEGTSGGPQETQYF. The CDR3 DNA is TGCAGCGTTGAAGAGGGGACTAGCGGGGGGCCACAAGAGACCCAGTACTTC. Variable domain in full (rest from reference TRBV29-1 and TRBJ2-5): SAVISQKPSRDICQRGTSLTIQCQVDSQVTMMFWYRQQPGQSLTLIATANQGSEATYESGFVIDKFPISRPNLTFSTLTVSNMSPEDSSIYLCSVEEGTSGGPQETQYFGPGTRLLVL.

The V gene is TRBV5-1, the J gene TRBJ2-3; D might be TRBD1 (6 bases). CDR3 size: 15 residues. The germline gives CDR1 SGHRS, CDR2 YFSETQ. V shed 4 bases and J shed 2 bases, with 14 bases lying between them. CDR3 nucleotide sequence: TGCGCCAGCAGCAATACAGGGTTCATCACAGATACGCAGTATTTT. As protein: CASSNTGFITDTQYF. The variable domain in full, with the rest retrieved from reference TRBV5-1 and TRBJ2-3, is KAGVTQTPRYLIKTRGQQVTLSCSPISGHRSVSWYQQTPGQGLQFLFEYFSETQRNKGNFPGRFSGRQFSNSRSEMNVSTLELGDSALYLCASSNTGFITDTQYFGPGTRLTVL.

There are a few counts of this clone. The V call is TRBV28, the J call TRBJ1-6; D ambiguous. Germline V CDR1 and CDR2: MDHEN, SYDVKM. CDR3 length: 13 amino acids. Between the trimmed V and J ends, which lost 4 bases and 9 bases, there was a span of 10 bases. CDR3 bases: TGTGCCAGCAGTTCAGACTTGGGTTCACCCCTCCACTTT. Its translation: CASSSDLGSPLHF.

V and J are TRBV4-1 and TRBJ2-3, with D possibly TRBD2 on 6 matching bases. This CDR3 is 15 amino acids long. V was clipped by 3 bases and J by 4 bases, with 14 bases between them. Germline V gives CDR1 MGHRA, CDR2 YSYEKL. In DNA form, the CDR3 reads TGCGCCAGCAGCCAGGGACTGGGTGGCGCAGATACGCAGTATTTT. It specifies CASSQGLGGADTQYF.

The chain joins TRBV5-6 to TRBJ1-4; TRBD1 matches 8 bases. The J segment lost 9 bases and the V segment lost 1 base, leaving 5 bases of the junction unmatched. The CDR3 loop spans 14 amino acids. Germline V gene lookup returns CDR1 SGHDT and CDR2 YYEEEE. CDR3 sequence: CASSLLGQGKKLFF. In nucleotides, the CDR3 is TGTGCCAGCAGCTTGCTCGGACAGGGCAAAAAACTGTTTTTT.

This clone was picked up a small number of times. The rearrangement links TRBV5-4 to TRBJ2-1; no clear D. V was trimmed by 0 bases and J by 6 bases, leaving 10 bases between them. In germline, CDR1 is SGHNT, CDR2 YYREEE (reference sequence). CDR3 length equals 14 residues. This CDR3 reads CASSLDAASNEQFF. CDR3 DNA sequence: TGTGCCAGCAGCTTGGACGCGGCTTCCAATGAGCAGTTCTTC. Full variable domain (outside the CDR3, taken from reference TRBV5-4 and TRBJ2-1): ETGVTQSPTHLIKTRGQQVTLRCSSQSGHNTVSWYQQALGQGPQFIFQYYREEENGRGNFPPRFSGLQFPNYSSELNVNALELDDSALYLCASSLDAASNEQFFGPGTRLTVL.

This clone was detected many times. V is TRBV7-9 and J is TRBJ2-6; D remains ambiguous. Trimming removed 1 base at V and 1 base at J, with 8 bases between. There are 16 residues in the CDR3. Germline-derived CDR1 and CDR2 are SEHNR and FQNEAQ (reference sequence). CDR3 region: CASSLVGTSGANVLTF. In DNA, the CDR3 is TGTGCCAGCAGCTTAGTTGGCACGTCTGGGGCCAACGTCCTGACTTTC.

This clone was found once. The chain combines TRBV5-1 with TRBJ2-1; 11 nucleotides agree with TRBD1. The CDR3 extends over 16 amino acids. Per the germline V gene, CDR1 is SGHRS and CDR2 is YFSETQ. After removal of 1 base from V and 5 bases from J, the junction contained 5 bases not matched to a gene. The CDR3 is CASSLMPGQGDNEQFF. The CDR3 DNA sequence: TGCGCCAGCAGCTTGATGCCGGGACAGGGGGACAATGAGCAGTTCTTC.

The chain joins TRBV29-1 to TRBJ2-1; 9 bases fit TRBD2. CDR1 is SQVTM, CDR2 ANQGSEA, per germline. The CDR3 has 15 residues. The trim removed 7 bases at V and 0 bases at J, leaving 7 bases unmatched. DNA of the CDR3: TGCAGCGCACCTGGACTAGCGAGCTCCTACAATGAGCAGTTCTTC. Translation gives CSAPGLASSYNEQFF.

This clone was seen more than once but under ten times. This sequence joins TRBV5-1 and TRBJ1-6; the D gene is possibly TRBD1 (5 bases). This CDR3 region has 14 residues. V shed 0 bases and J shed 8 bases, with 9 bases lying between them. Germline V lookup: CDR1 SGHRS, CDR2 YFSETQ. The CDR3 region has the DNA TGCGCCAGCAGCTTGGAGGTGGGGGATTCACCCCTCCACTTT. Its protein product is CASSLEVGDSPLHF.

This clone was counted between two and nine times. The rearrangement uses TRBV11-1 and TRBJ2-6; D unresolved. The germline CDR1 and CDR2 sequences are SGHAT and FQDESV (reference sequence). The CDR3 is 15 residues long. Trimming cost V 5 bases and J 3 bases, with 11 bases left between them. The CDR3 region is CASSPRRFGANVLTF. Here the CDR3 DNA reads TGTGCCAGCAGCCCTCGAAGGTTTGGGGCCAACGTCCTGACTTTC.

This clone has more than one count but fewer than ten. The chain is built from TRBV5-4 and TRBJ2-5, with D hard to call. Germline V gene lookup returns CDR1 SGHNT and CDR2 YYREEE (reference sequence). The CDR3 extends over 11 amino acids. Deletions cut 1 base from V and 5 bases from J, with 3 bases between. CDR3 DNA sequence: TGTGCCAGCAGCTTGATGGAGACCCAGTACTTC. This translates into CASSLMETQYF.

The rearrangement joins TRBV10-2 to TRBJ2-7, with 8 bases identical to TRBD2. The ends lost 0 bases at V and 0 bases at J; junction bases unmatched: 7. The CDR3 has 17 residues. Germline CDR1 WSHSY, CDR2 SAAADI. The CDR3 DNA reads TGCGCCAGCAGTGAGTCGATCACAAGCGGGGGCTCCTACGAGCAGTACTTC. The encoded protein is CASSESITSGGSYEQYF.

J is TRBJ2-1 and V is TRBV2; 7 nucleotides match TRBD2. Trimming at V came to 4 bases and at J to 4 bases, leaving 7 bases not matched to a gene. CDR1 SNHLY and CDR2 FYNNEI come from the germline V gene. CDR3 length: 15 residues. CDR3 sequence reads: CASSVGGGGYNEQFF. Here the CDR3 DNA reads TGTGCCAGCAGTGTCGGCGGCGGGGGATACAATGAGCAGTTCTTC.

The chain couples TRBV2 to TRBJ1-3; no clear D gene. Germline V gives CDR1 SNHLY, CDR2 FYNNEI. V lost 6 bases, J lost 0 bases, and 9 bases lay in between. The length of the CDR3 is 14 residues. The CDR3 region has the DNA TGTGCCAGCAGGCCCCGGTTCTCTGGAAACACCATATATTTT. Translated: CASRPRFSGNTIYF. The full variable domain, rest sourced from reference TRBV2 and TRBJ1-3, is EPEVTQTPSHQVTQMGQEVILRCVPISNHLYFYWYRQILGQKVEFLVSFYNNEISEKSEIFDDQFSVERPDGSNFTLKIRSTKLEDSAMYFCASRPRFSGNTIYFGEGSWLTVV.

This clone was seen more than once but under ten times. The gene calls are TRBV5-1 and TRBJ2-3; D uncertain. Germline loops: CDR1 SGHRS, CDR2 YFSETQ. V was shortened by 1 base and J by 5 bases, with 11 bases between the two germline ends. This CDR3 is built from 14 residues. The CDR3 here is CASSLFAGLDTQYF. CDR3 bases: TGCGCCAGCAGCTTGTTCGCAGGCCTAGATACGCAGTATTTT.

The chain recombines TRBV6-5 with TRBJ1-1; no reliable D call. The CDR3 totals 14 residues. Looked up from germline, CDR1 is MNHEY and CDR2 is SVGAGI. V lost 6 bases to trimming and J lost 1 base, with 12 bases between them. The CDR3 loop reads CASRPAGENTEAFF. CDR3 nucleotides: TGTGCCAGCAGACCGGCGGGCGAGAACACTGAAGCTTTCTTT.